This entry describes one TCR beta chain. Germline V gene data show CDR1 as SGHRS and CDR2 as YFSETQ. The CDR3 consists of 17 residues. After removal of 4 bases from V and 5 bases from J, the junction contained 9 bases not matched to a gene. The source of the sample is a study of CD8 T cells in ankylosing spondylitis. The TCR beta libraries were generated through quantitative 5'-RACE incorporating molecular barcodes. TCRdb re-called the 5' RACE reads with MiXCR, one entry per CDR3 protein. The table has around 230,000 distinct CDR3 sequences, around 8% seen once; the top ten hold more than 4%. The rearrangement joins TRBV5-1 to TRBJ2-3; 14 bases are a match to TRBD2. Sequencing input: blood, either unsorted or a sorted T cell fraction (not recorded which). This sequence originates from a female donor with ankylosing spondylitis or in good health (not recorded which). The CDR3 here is CASSAQTSGRVGDTQYF. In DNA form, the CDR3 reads TGCGCCAGCAGCGCCCAGACTAGCGGGAGGGTAGGAGATACGCAGTATTTT.